This T cell receptor beta chain stems from a study of blood T cell dynamics during melanoma immunotherapy. Between the trimmed V and J ends, which lost 1 base and 4 bases, there was a span of 13 bases. This CDR3 comprises 15 residues. Looked up from germline, CDR1 is SEHNR and CDR2 is FQNEAQ (reference sequence). The time point: pre-treatment baseline. Sampling occurred pretreatment (T0) and at week 3 (W3), after cycle one of checkpoint blockade. No patient had earlier systemic cancer treatment, concurrent immunosuppressants, or another active cancer. The table lists this clone with a count of one. Its antigen is undetermined. Study-wide results and caveats: At W3, later disease-control patients showed bifurcated PBMC repertoire changes, unlike progressors.

Each bulk PBMC sample had 300 to 400 ng DNA loaded. Only in-frame clones appear in the TCRdb table, and some are missing; sequencing was by immunoSEQ multiplex PCR. This sample has 8,500 to 10,000 clones, with roughly 90% found just once. The input for sequencing was blood, taken from a patient treated with checkpoint blockade. The V call is TRBV7-9, the J call TRBJ1-2, with unresolved D. This receptor was obtained from a human donor with melanoma. The DNA for the CDR3 is TGTGCCAGCAGCTTAGTTGAGGCCCTATCCTATGGCTACACCTTC. This codes for CASSLVEALSYGYTF.